This TCR beta chain came from a study of blood T cell repertoires in COVID-19. Per germline, CDR1 SGHVS and CDR2 FNYEAQ. This CDR3 has 12 amino acids. Trimming took off 5 bases at V and 9 bases at J, with 13 bases between the two ends. In the authors' workflow: It was from reference gene primer amplification that nucleated cell counts were estimated. Clones were read by immunoSEQ multiplex PCR, and TCRdb kept only the in-frame ones, dropping some. V, J and clone size are taken as reported in that table, and D and trimming were inferred from the DNA itself. The sample includes about 130,000 clones, 70% to 90% of them seen just once.

The source of this sequence is a woman aged 50 to 60 with acute or convalescent COVID-19. The sample comprised peripheral blood. The chain couples TRBV7-6 to TRBJ1-1; D perhaps matches TRBD1 (5 bases). The CDR3 DNA is TGTGCCAGCAGCCACGGGTCGGACAAAGCTTTCTTT. Amino acids: CASSHGSDKAFF. Looking up the rest from reference TRBV7-6 and TRBJ1-1 gives the full variable domain: GAGVSQSPRYKVTKRGQDVALRCDPISGHVSLYWYRQALGQGPEFLTYFNYEAQQDKSGLPNDRFSAERPEGSISTLTIQRTEQRDSAMYRCASSHGSDKAFFGQGTRLTVV.